The clone carrying this T cell receptor beta chain appeared a few times. As yet, its antigen is unknown. This record comes from a study of blood T cells in healthy people across ages. Whole-study findings and limits: Relative to aged donors, long-lived donors carried more naive CD4+ cells and displayed higher diversity.

A sample-barcoded 5' primer and a J-beta primer mix were used in a second PCR of roughly 6 to 11 cycles. TCRdb redid the calling of the 5' RACE reads with MiXCR, one entry per CDR3 protein. The sample has about 720,000 distinct CDR3 sequences; around a fifth are singletons. This sequence originates from a man between 65 and 80 years old in good health. The sequenced sample was blood.

CDR3 residues: CASSPLGGQSQYNEQFF. The CDR3 region has the DNA TGTGCCAGCAGCCCCCTTGGGGGGCAGTCCCAATACAATGAGCAGTTCTTC. The V gene is TRBV14, the J gene TRBJ2-1; D may correspond to TRBD1 or TRBD2 (6 bases each). This CDR3 spans 17 amino acids. Trimming took 4 bases from V and 4 from J, leaving 20 bases between them. In germline, CDR1 is SGHDN, CDR2 FVKESK.